The present T cell receptor beta chain was sequenced within a study of cytomegalovirus exposure and HLA in healthy donors. The sample holds one count of this clone. Its antigen remains unknown. Germline V gives CDR1 MNHEY, CDR2 SVGAGI. V was clipped by 6 bases and J by 4 bases, with 15 bases between them. The CDR3 sequence is 14 residues long. This table comes from immunoSEQ multiplex PCR, and its TCRdb copy is limited to in-frame clones, with some not included. The sample lists some 290,000 clones, around 90% occurring once. Study outcomes and limitations: It was 150 to 200 TCR beta chains that were listed as cytomegalovirus-associated.

J is TRBJ1-2 and V is TRBV6-5; D gene uncertain. Sample: PBMCs. The clonotype comes from a man aged 30 to 45 in good health and CMV-seronegative. CDR3 nucleotide sequence: TGTGCCAGCAGACCAAGGACGGACTCCTATGGCTACACCTTC. Its protein product is CASRPRTDSYGYTF.